The 21 T cell receptor beta chains in this list originate from one sample, sequenced in a study of high-grade serous ovarian cancer treatment subgroups. TCRdb's copy holds only in-frame clones and misses some; the assay was immunoSEQ multiplex PCR. The table has around 27,000 clones, around four fifths seen once. Tumor tissue was taken before any definitive surgery or chemotherapy was given. Sequencing used tumor tissue. These TCRs come from a human donor with high-grade serous ovarian cancer.

The V gene is TRBV21-1, the J gene TRBJ2-1. TRBV21-1 is deemed a pseudogene. The CDR3 runs 15 residues. CDR3 in DNA: TGTGCCAGCGGAACACTAACCTCTTGGGGCAATGAGCAGTTCTTC. It encodes CASGTLTSWGNEQFF.

The rearrangement links TRBV27 to TRBJ2-7, with 8 nucleotides matching TRBD1. CDR1 and CDR2 from the germline V gene are MNHEY and SMNVEV (reference sequence). V dropped 7 bases and J dropped 2; count of bases not matched to a gene: 19. The CDR3 runs to 18 residues. CDR3 region: CASTSASYIADRAYEQYF. CDR3 coding DNA: TGTGCCAGCACAAGCGCAAGCTACATCGCGGACAGGGCCTACGAGCAGTACTTC.

This clone occurred once. CDR3 region: CASSSSTPEDRNIGYTF. CDR3 bases: TGTGCCAGCAGTTCCTCAACACCCGAGGACAGGAATATCGGCTACACCTTC. The V call is TRBV28, the J call TRBJ1-2; TRBD1 matches 7 bases. This CDR3 contains 17 residues. Trimming took 4 bases from V and 8 from J; bases not matched to a gene: 19. Germline V lookup: CDR1 MDHEN, CDR2 SYDVKM.

This clone was observed once. V usage is TRBV19 and J usage is TRBJ2-3, with D maybe TRBD1 (6 bases). CDR1 and CDR2 from the germline V gene are LNHDA and SQIVND (reference sequence). There are 15 residues in the CDR3. The V gene lost 9 bases and the J gene lost 4 bases, with 20 bases spanning the gap. The CDR3 region has the DNA TGTGCCAGCCGCCGCACAGGGCCAACTCCAGATACGCAGTATTTT. Translating gives CASRRTGPTPDTQYF.

This clone showed up just a few times. The chain couples TRBV27 to TRBJ1-3; D remains ambiguous. From germline, CDR1 is MNHEY and CDR2 SMNVEV (reference sequence). The V end lost 5 bases, the J end lost 2 bases, and 10 bases lay between the germline ends. CDR3 length: 14 residues. The DNA of the CDR3 is TGTGCCAGCAGTAAGGACTACACTGGAAACACCATATATTTT. This codes for CASSKDYTGNTIYF.

This clone was observed a single time. This chain joins TRBV2 and TRBJ2-1; no reliable D call. Trimming shortened V by 2 bases and J by 8 bases, and 4 bases separated the two germline ends. CDR1 is SNHLY and CDR2 is FYNNEI in the germline V gene. The length of the CDR3 is 11 residues. The CDR3 is CASSESHEQFF. The CDR3 nucleotides are TGTGCCAGCAGTGAAAGCCATGAGCAGTTCTTC.

This clone was seen once. The chain employs TRBV15 and TRBJ2-2; TRBD2 is a possible D gene (6 bases). The CDR3 is 17 residues long. Germline loops: CDR1 LNHNV, CDR2 YYDKDF (reference sequence). Trimming left V 4 bases short and J 4 bases short, with 19 bases between. The DNA of the CDR3 is TGTGCCACCAGCACCGGGGCCGGAGGGGCTCGCACCGGGGAGCTGTTTTTT. Residues: CATSTGAGGARTGELFF.

This chain connects TRBV29-1 to TRBJ1-2; the match to TRBD1 covers 9 bases. CDR1 is SQVTM and CDR2 is ANQGSEA in the germline V gene. The CDR3 totals 12 residues. The junction had 5 bases not matched to a gene; V was cut back by 2 bases and J by 10 bases. CDR3 sequence (DNA): TGCAGCGTTGAAAAGGGACAGGGACCCTACACCTTC. Protein sequence: CSVEKGQGPYTF.

This clone was seen only a few times. The chain combines TRBV29-1 with TRBJ1-5; D remains ambiguous. With 5 bases removed from V and 0 bases from J, the gap between germline ends came to 5 bases. CDR1 is SQVTM and CDR2 is ANQGSEA in the germline V gene. This CDR3 has 12 amino acids. The CDR3 sequence: CSVRSSNQPQHF. The CDR3 DNA sequence: TGCAGCGTTAGATCTAGCAATCAGCCCCAGCATTTT.

V usage is TRBV11-2 and J usage is TRBJ2-7, with a tentative D call TRBD1 (6 bases). The V gene's germline CDR1 is SGHAT and CDR2 FQNNGV. Trimming stripped 5 bases from V and 0 bases from J, with 14 bases between. CDR3 length equals 15 residues. CDR3 nucleotides: TGTGCCAGCAGCAAAAGACAGGTTAGCTCCTACGAGCAGTACTTC. Protein sequence: CASSKRQVSSYEQYF.

Written as DNA, the CDR3 is TGCGCCAGCAACAAAGCGGATACATACAATGAGCAGTTCTTC. This sequence encodes CASNKADTYNEQFF. This chain uses TRBV4-1 with TRBJ2-1, with D possibly being TRBD2 (5 bases). The CDR3 covers 14 residues. Germline CDR1 is MGHRA and CDR2 is YSYEKL. V gave up 7 bases and J gave up 4 bases, with 14 bases separating them.

The gene calls are TRBV6-1 and TRBJ2-7, with 8 bases aligning to TRBD2. CDR3 length equals 16 residues. Germline-derived CDR1 and CDR2 are MNHNS and SASEGT. Germline trimming cut 4 bases from V and 1 base from J; bases unmatched to any gene: 9. The CDR3 is CASSGSAGLGSYEQYF. The CDR3 DNA is TGTGCCAGCAGTGGTTCTGCGGGACTAGGTTCCTACGAGCAGTACTTC.

The chain couples TRBV9 to TRBJ2-1; 8 bases agree with TRBD2. Trimming at V came to 0 bases and at J to 6 bases, leaving 5 bases not matched to a gene. The CDR3 is 15 amino acids. Germline CDR1 reads SGDLS; CDR2 reads YYNGEE. The CDR3 nucleotides read TGTGCCAGCAGCGTAGAGGGGCTAGCGGGCAATGAGCAGTTCTTC. Translated: CASSVEGLAGNEQFF.

This clone was found a few times. CDR3 amino acids: CASSLGDSSYNEQFF. CDR3 nucleotides: TGCGCCAGCAGCTTGGGGGACAGCTCCTACAATGAGCAGTTCTTC. The chain combines TRBV5-1 with TRBJ2-1, with 7 bases matching TRBD1. CDR1 and CDR2 (germline): SGHRS, YFSETQ. The CDR3 spans 15 residues. V was pared by 0 bases and J by 0 bases, with 0 bases of the junction left unmatched. The entire variable domain, with the rest obtained from reference TRBV5-1 and TRBJ2-1, is as follows: KAGVTQTPRYLIKTRGQQVTLSCSPISGHRSVSWYQQTPGQGLQFLFEYFSETQRNKGNFPGRFSGRQFSNSRSEMNVSTLELGDSALYLCASSLGDSSYNEQFFGPGTRLTVL.

This chain joins TRBV11-2 and TRBJ2-7; D call uncertain. Trimming stripped 5 bases from V and 6 bases from J, with 14 bases between. CDR3 length: 13 residues. Germline loops: CDR1 SGHAT, CDR2 FQNNGV. The CDR3 loop reads CASSNSVGSEQYF. CDR3 in DNA: TGTGCCAGCAGCAACAGCGTGGGCTCCGAGCAGTACTTC. The full variable domain, completed using reference TRBV11-2 and TRBJ2-7, is EAGVAQSPRYKIIEKRQSVAFWCNPISGHATLYWYQQILGQGPKLLIQFQNNGVVDDSQLPKDRFSAERLKGVDSTLKIQPAKLEDSAVYLCASSNSVGSEQYFGPGTRLTVT.

The V and J genes are TRBV9 and TRBJ1-6; D ambiguous. Trimming left V 4 bases short and J 8 bases short, with 13 bases between. Germline lookup yields CDR1 SGDLS and CDR2 YYNGEE. CDR3 length: 14 amino acids. CDR3 amino acids: CASSPLQEDSPLHF. For the CDR3, the DNA is TGTGCCAGCAGCCCCCTCCAGGAGGATTCACCCCTCCACTTT.

This clone was detected a few times. The chain combines TRBV19 with TRBJ2-5; D gene unclear. The length of the CDR3 is 14 residues. The V end was cut by 1 base, the J end by 2 bases, with 8 bases between. Germline-derived CDR1 and CDR2 are LNHDA and SQIVND (reference sequence). In DNA form, the CDR3 reads TGTGCCAGTAGTATAGGGCGGCTACAAGAGACCCAGTACTTC. This encodes CASSIGRLQETQYF.

The V gene is TRBV18, the J gene TRBJ2-7; 11 bases map to TRBD1. CDR3 length equals 14 residues. J lost 4 bases, V lost 6 bases, and 5 bases had no gene match. Germline V gene sequence: CDR1 KGHSH, CDR2 LQKENI. CDR3 amino acids: CASSPGTGGYEQYF. The CDR3 DNA is TGTGCCAGCTCCCCGGGGACAGGGGGGTACGAGCAGTACTTC.

The CDR3 DNA reads TGTGCCAGCAGCTGGATGGGAGTTGGGGTTCGAAGAGATACGCAGTATTTT. Protein sequence: CASSWMGVGVRRDTQYF. The gene calls are TRBV5-8 and TRBJ2-3, with a possible D match to TRBD2 (5 bases). Germline assignment: CDR1 SGHTS and CDR2 YDEGEE. Trimming took off 3 bases at V and 5 bases at J, with 22 bases between the two ends. The CDR3 loop spans 17 amino acids. The entire variable domain, with the rest obtained from reference TRBV5-8 and TRBJ2-3, is as follows: EAGVTQSPTHLIKTRGQQATLRCSPISGHTSVYWYQQALGLGLQFLLWYDEGEERNRGNFPPRFSGRQFPNYSSELNVNALELEDSALYLCASSWMGVGVRRDTQYFGPGTRLTVL.

This clone was observed a few times. An end of the junction differs from the germline gene, which may be a read error. This sequence joins TRBV19 and TRBJ1-1, with 7 bases identical to TRBD1. This CDR3 is built from 11 residues. Per the germline V gene, CDR1 is LNHDA and CDR2 is SQIVND (reference sequence). The CDR3 nucleotides read TGTGCCAGTAGTAGGGAAACAGGGGCTGTCTTT. Translated, it gives CASSRETGAVF.

The CDR3 DNA reads TGTGCCAGCAGCTTAATGTCAGGGGGCGATCAGCCCCAGCATTTT. This translates into CASSLMSGGDQPQHF. The J gene is TRBJ1-5, the V gene TRBV7-8, with 8 bases matching TRBD1. V trimming: 2 bases; J trimming: 5 bases; junction bases outside the gene matches: 5. Germline assignment: CDR1 SGHVS and CDR2 FQNEAQ. The CDR3 contains 15 residues.